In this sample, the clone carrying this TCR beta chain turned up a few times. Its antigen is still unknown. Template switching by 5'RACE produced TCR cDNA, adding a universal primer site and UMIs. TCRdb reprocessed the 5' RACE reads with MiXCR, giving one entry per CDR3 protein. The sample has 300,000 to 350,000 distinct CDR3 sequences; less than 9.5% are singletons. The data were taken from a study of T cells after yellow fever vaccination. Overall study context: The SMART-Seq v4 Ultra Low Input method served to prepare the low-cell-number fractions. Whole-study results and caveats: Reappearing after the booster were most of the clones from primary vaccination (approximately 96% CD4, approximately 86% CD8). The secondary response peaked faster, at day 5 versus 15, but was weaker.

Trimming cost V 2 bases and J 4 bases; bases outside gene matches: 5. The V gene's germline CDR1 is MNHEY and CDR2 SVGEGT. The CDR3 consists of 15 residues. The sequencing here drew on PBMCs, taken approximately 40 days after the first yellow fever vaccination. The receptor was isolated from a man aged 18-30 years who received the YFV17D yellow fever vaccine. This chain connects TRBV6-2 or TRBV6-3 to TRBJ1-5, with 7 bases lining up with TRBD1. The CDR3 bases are TGTGCCAGCAGTTACCTGGAGGGGGCGAATCAGCCCCAGCATTTT. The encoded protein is CASSYLEGANQPQHF.